Below are 16 T cell receptor beta chains sequenced from a single sample in a study of T cells in Graves' hyperthyroidism and ophthalmopathy. Amplification yielded TCR beta CDR3 regions, with RNA transcripts as the source. Carried out on the TCR CDR3, a first-round RT-PCR used the HTBI primer set. Each CDR3 protein is one row after TCRdb ran MiXCR on the multiplex PCR reads. This table has approximately 610,000 distinct CDR3 sequences, under 15% appearing once. The source material was blood. The source is a woman between 40 and 50 years old with Graves' ophthalmopathy.

This clonotype showed up many times. Written as DNA, the CDR3 is TGTGCCAGCAGTTTAAGGCTTGGCAATCAGCCCCAGCATTTT. Translation gives CASSLRLGNQPQHF. The V gene is TRBV28, the J gene TRBJ1-5; D gene uncertain. With 2 bases removed from V and 2 bases from J, the gap between germline ends came to 7 bases. CDR3 size: 14 residues. Germline assignment: CDR1 MDHEN and CDR2 SYDVKM.

A few counts support this clonotype. V gene TRBV11-2 combines with J gene TRBJ2-7; D gene unclear. This CDR3 contains 17 residues. Germline lookup yields CDR1 SGHAT and CDR2 FQNNGV. Trimming left V 3 bases short and J 0 bases short, with 18 bases between. In DNA, the CDR3 is TGTGCCAGCAGCTTTGACACACGGACCTCTAGCTCCTACGAGCAGTACTTC. This translates into CASSFDTRTSSSYEQYF.

This clonotype was seen many times. This chain connects TRBV28 to TRBJ2-7; D not certain. Germline CDR1 is MDHEN and CDR2 is SYDVKM. The CDR3 has 15 amino acids. The V gene lost 1 base and the J gene lost 4 bases, with 14 bases spanning the gap. CDR3 in DNA: TGTGCCAGCAGTTTATTCGGACGTAATCGTTACGAGCAGTACTTC. Translation: CASSLFGRNRYEQYF.

This clonotype was counted many times. The chain combines TRBV10-3 with TRBJ2-4; 11 bases are a match to TRBD1. The V gene end was trimmed by 6 bases and the J gene end by 0 bases; junction bases not matched to a gene: 16. The length of the CDR3 is 20 residues. Germline V lookup: CDR1 ENHRY, CDR2 SYGVKD. This CDR3 reads CAISRTGGSSGHLAKNIQYF. CDR3 in DNA: TGTGCCATCAGCCGGACAGGGGGCTCGAGCGGGCACTTAGCCAAAAACATTCAGTACTTC.

The V gene is TRBV7-2, the J gene TRBJ2-2; 9 positions match TRBD2. The CDR3 loop spans 15 amino acids. The V gene's germline CDR1 is SGHTA and CDR2 FQGNSA. After removal of 2 bases from V and 6 bases from J, the junction contained 4 bases not matched to a gene. The CDR3 region is CASSLSGLAAGELFF. In DNA form, the CDR3 reads TGTGCCAGCAGCTTATCGGGACTAGCTGCCGGGGAGCTGTTTTTT.

A remark on this clonotype: One base away lies a much larger clone, so this may be a sequencing read error. This is likely a read error, given that the CDR3 carries no conserved phenylalanine or tryptophan at its end. The chain combines TRBV6-5 with TRBJ2-7, with 10 bases identical to TRBD2. The germline CDR1 and CDR2 sequences are MNHEY and SVGAGI. V lost 2 bases and J lost 1; bases outside the gene matches: 2. This CDR3 is 15 amino acids long. The CDR3 region has the DNA TGTGCCAGCAGTTACGGGACTAGCGTATCCTACGAGCAGTACTCC. Translated: CASSYGTSVSYEQYS.

This clonotype was seen repeatedly, ten times or more. This chain links TRBV7-2 with TRBJ2-7; D is ambiguous. Trimming took 5 bases from V and 4 from J, leaving 9 bases between them. The CDR3 length is 12 residues. The V gene's germline CDR1 is SGHTA and CDR2 FQGNSA. For the CDR3, the DNA is TGTGCCAGCAGCCATAGGGTATACGAGCAGTACTTC. It encodes CASSHRVYEQYF.

This clonotype was recorded at least ten times. In nucleotides, the CDR3 is TGTGCCAGCAGTGAAAGGCTTGAGGATTCACCCCTCCACTTT. Protein sequence: CASSERLEDSPLHF. The genes are TRBV6-1 and TRBJ1-6, with D unclear. This CDR3 spans 14 amino acids. V was pared by 2 bases and J by 8 bases, with 10 bases between. Per germline, CDR1 MNHNS and CDR2 SASEGT.

This clonotype was detected ten times or more. The gene calls are TRBV7-2 and TRBJ1-2, with D perhaps matching TRBD1 (6 bases). The ends were cut back, 2 bases at V and 7 bases at J, with 14 bases in the middle. The V gene's germline CDR1 is SGHTA and CDR2 FQGNSA. The CDR3 runs to 14 residues. CDR3 region: CASSLQQGSSGYTF. CDR3 DNA sequence: TGTGCCAGCAGCTTACAACAGGGAAGTAGTGGCTACACCTTC. Full variable domain (remainder filled in from reference TRBV7-2 and TRBJ1-2): GAGVSQSPSNKVTEKGKDVELRCDPISGHTALYWYRQSLGQGLEFLIYFQGNSAPDKSGLPSDRFSAERTGGSVSTLTIQRTQQEDSAVYLCASSLQQGSSGYTFGSGTRLTVV.

The sample holds many counts of this clonotype. A junction boundary mismatches the germline segment, possibly from a read error. This chain connects TRBV7-7 to TRBJ2-2; D gene ambiguous. This CDR3 has 15 amino acids. Looked up from germline, CDR1 is SSHAT and CDR2 is FNYEAQ (reference sequence). Here the CDR3 reads CASSVSRADTGELFF. In DNA form, the CDR3 reads TGTGCTAGCAGCGTTAGCCGGGCAGACACCGGGGAGCTGTTTTTT.

This clonotype was observed a few times. V is TRBV6-1 and J is TRBJ2-3; D gene ambiguous. V lost 0 bases and J 6 bases, leaving 16 bases between the germline ends. The germline V gene encodes CDR1 MNHNS and CDR2 SASEGT. CDR3 length equals 16 residues. The CDR3 here is CASSEAALTASDTQYF. The CDR3 DNA sequence: TGTGCCAGCAGTGAAGCGGCCCTCACGGCCTCGGATACGCAGTATTTT.

The V call is TRBV11-2, the J call TRBJ1-2; no clear D. The CDR3 spans 16 residues. Germline V lookup: CDR1 SGHAT, CDR2 FQNNGV. The V end lost 0 bases, the J end lost 0 bases, and 11 bases lay between the germline ends. CDR3 sequence (DNA): TGTGCCAGCAGCTTAGAGAAGCAGGCCCCTAACTATGGCTACACCTTC. Its translation is CASSLEKQAPNYGYTF.

This clonotype was detected only a few times. The rearrangement uses TRBV6-2 or TRBV6-3 and TRBJ1-5; unclear D gene. The germline gives CDR1 MNHEY, CDR2 SVGEGT. Trimming removed 8 bases at V and 3 bases at J, with 14 bases between. This CDR3 is 14 amino acids long. The CDR3 nucleotides read TGTGCCAGCTGTCACCGGGGAGACAATCAGCCCCAGCATTTT. Its translation is CASCHRGDNQPQHF.

In this sample, this clonotype turned up a few times. V gene TRBV29-1 combines with J gene TRBJ2-7; the D is unclear. Trimming pared 5 bases from V and 0 bases from J, leaving 11 bases between. CDR3 size: 13 residues. Per germline, CDR1 SQVTM and CDR2 ANQGSEA. CDR3 DNA: TGCAGCGTTAGTGACACCAGCTCCTACGAGCAGTACTTC. Translated: CSVSDTSSYEQYF.

This rearrangement joins TRBV20-1 to TRBJ2-5, with 12 positions matching TRBD2. With 3 bases clipped from V and 8 bases from J, the junction kept 7 bases outside the gene matches. The CDR3 spans 14 residues. The germline V gene encodes CDR1 DFQATT and CDR2 SNEGSKA (reference sequence). The CDR3 DNA sequence: TGCAGTGCTAGGCTAACTAGCGGGGGGCCCACCCAGTACTTC. Protein: CSARLTSGGPTQYF.

This chain's CDR3 is CASRTGQGASTF. The CDR3, as DNA: TGTGCCAGCCGTACGGGACAGGGGGCTAGCACCTTC. The chain links TRBV28 to TRBJ1-2; 12 bases line up with TRBD1. Trimming cost V 8 bases and J 13 bases; bases outside gene matches: 8. The germline V gene encodes CDR1 MDHEN and CDR2 SYDVKM. The CDR3 contains 12 residues.